The clone carrying this T cell receptor beta chain showed up just once. This entry is derived from a study of T cell changes during pregnancy in multiple sclerosis. Germline V gene sequence: CDR1 ENHRY, CDR2 SYGVKD. V shed 6 bases, J shed 4 bases, and the junction held 5 bases outside the gene matches. This CDR3 contains 14 residues. Assay: immunoSEQ multiplex PCR; the TCRdb copy retains only in-frame clones and omits some. The sample lists around 23,000 clones; more than 90% were seen once. Specimen: CD8+ T cells from peripheral blood mononuclear cells, collected in the third trimester of pregnancy. This sequence originates from a female donor in good health, enrolled as a control in a pregnancy study. The V gene is TRBV10-3, the J gene TRBJ2-1, with 8 bases matching TRBD1. The CDR3 reads CAIRSQGAYNEQFF. DNA for the CDR3: TGTGCCATCAGGTCGCAGGGGGCTTACAATGAGCAGTTCTTC.